This is a list of T cell receptor beta chains from one sample in a study of blood T cell repertoires in COVID-19. The table came from immunoSEQ multiplex PCR; TCRdb's copy has only in-frame clones and leaves some out. The data show some 130,000 clones, around 84% seen once. Sequencing was performed on peripheral blood. The receptors were gathered from a woman over 75 with acute or convalescent COVID-19. Both conserved end residues are part of each CDR3. The order of the fields is J gene, D gene, V gene, clone size, CDR3 DNA, CDR3 protein. A D gene is named only where the DNA matches it firmly. Not all rows give a size; the values are once, few, many and, for expanded clones, a class.

j_call: TRBJ2-5; d_call: .; v_call: TRBV29-1; clone_size: .; cdr3_nt: TGCAGCGTAAAAAAGGCTAGTGGGGAGACCCAGTACTTC; cdr3_aa: CSVKKASGETQYF
j_call: TRBJ1-2; d_call: .; v_call: TRBV6-6; clone_size: .; cdr3_nt: TGTGCCAGCAGTTACTCCCCCAGGACACATAATGGCTACACCTTC; cdr3_aa: CASSYSPRTHNGYTF
j_call: TRBJ2-2; d_call: .; v_call: TRBV5-4; clone_size: .; cdr3_nt: TGTGCCAGCAGCAGAGACACTAGGAACACCGGGGAGCTGTTTTTT; cdr3_aa: CASSRDTRNTGELFF
j_call: TRBJ2-1; d_call: TRBD2; v_call: TRBV5-1; clone_size: few; cdr3_nt: TGCGCCAGCAGCATGGCTAGCGGGGGTTACAATGAGCAGTTCTTC; cdr3_aa: CASSMASGGYNEQFF
j_call: TRBJ1-2; d_call: TRBD1; v_call: TRBV11-2; clone_size: .; cdr3_nt: TGTGCCAGCAGCTTACCAGGACAGGGGTGGTATGGCTACACCTTC; cdr3_aa: CASSLPGQGWYGYTF
j_call: TRBJ1-5; d_call: TRBD1; v_call: TRBV5-4; clone_size: .; cdr3_nt: TGTGCCACCCGGGACAGCAATAGCAATCAGCCCCAGCATTTT; cdr3_aa: CATRDSNSNQPQHF
j_call: TRBJ2-7; d_call: .; v_call: TRBV4-1; clone_size: .; cdr3_nt: TGCGCCAGCAGCCAAGCTATGGTCCCCTCCGCCTACGAGCAGTACTTC; cdr3_aa: CASSQAMVPSAYEQYF
j_call: TRBJ1-2; d_call: TRBD1; v_call: TRBV7-2; clone_size: large; cdr3_nt: TGTGCCAGCAGCTTAACGACAGGGGGCTGGTATGGCTACACCTTC; cdr3_aa: CASSLTTGGWYGYTF
j_call: TRBJ1-2; d_call: TRBD1; v_call: TRBV2; clone_size: .; cdr3_nt: TGTGCCAGCAGTGAGCTCTCGACAGGGGGTGGCTATGGCTACACCTTC; cdr3_aa: CASSELSTGGGYGYTF
j_call: TRBJ1-2; d_call: .; v_call: TRBV5-1; clone_size: .; cdr3_nt: TGCGCCAGCAGCTTGGGACAACTCTATGGCTACACCTTC; cdr3_aa: CASSLGQLYGYTF
j_call: TRBJ1-2; d_call: TRBD1; v_call: TRBV7-2; clone_size: .; cdr3_nt: TGTGCCAGCAGCTTGGGCATGCGGGACAGGGAGCGCTATGGCTACACCTTC; cdr3_aa: CASSLGMRDRERYGYTF
j_call: TRBJ1-6; d_call: TRBD1; v_call: TRBV13; clone_size: .; cdr3_nt: TGTGCCAGGGATGGGCACAGGGGGCGCGAAAATTCACCCCTCCACTTT; cdr3_aa: CARDGHRGRENSPLHF
j_call: TRBJ2-6; d_call: .; v_call: TRBV6-5; clone_size: .; cdr3_nt: TGTGCCAGCAGTTACAGTAATCGTCCGGGACAAGCAGTCCTGACTTTC; cdr3_aa: CASSYSNRPGQAVLTF
j_call: TRBJ1-1; d_call: .; v_call: TRBV21-1; clone_size: .; cdr3_nt: TGTGCCAGCAGCAACGAACAGGGTAGGGTTTCTGAAGCTTTCTTT; cdr3_aa: CASSNEQGRVSEAFF
j_call: TRBJ2-7; d_call: TRBD2; v_call: TRBV7-8; clone_size: .; cdr3_nt: TGTGCCAGCAGCCTAGCGGGCCCGGCATCCGAGCAGTACTTC; cdr3_aa: CASSLAGPASEQYF
j_call: TRBJ2-3; d_call: TRBD1; v_call: TRBV7-9; clone_size: .; cdr3_nt: TGTGCCAGCAGCTTAAAGCGGACAGGGCTGAGCACAGATACGCAGTATTTT; cdr3_aa: CASSLKRTGLSTDTQYF
j_call: TRBJ1-4; d_call: .; v_call: TRBV4-3; clone_size: .; cdr3_nt: TGCGCCAGCAGCCAAAGAAGTTATAGTGAGGTGTCTAATGAAAAACTGTTTTTT; cdr3_aa: CASSQRSYSEVSNEKLFF
j_call: TRBJ2-1; d_call: .; v_call: TRBV7-7; clone_size: .; cdr3_nt: TGTGCCAGCAGCTTAGGTGCGGGAACATGGGATGAGCAGTTCTTC; cdr3_aa: CASSLGAGTWDEQFF
j_call: TRBJ2-5; d_call: .; v_call: TRBV5-1; clone_size: .; cdr3_nt: TGCGCCAGCAGCTTGGAGGGAGAAGAGACCCAGTACTTC; cdr3_aa: CASSLEGEETQYF
j_call: TRBJ1-6; d_call: TRBD1; v_call: TRBV6-2/TRBV6-3; clone_size: once; cdr3_nt: TGTGCCAGCAGTTACGAGGACAGGGACTATAATTCACCCCTCCACTTT; cdr3_aa: CASSYEDRDYNSPLHF
j_call: TRBJ1-2; d_call: .; v_call: TRBV15; clone_size: .; cdr3_nt: TGTGCCACCAGCAGAGATTACAATGGCTACACCTTC; cdr3_aa: CATSRDYNGYTF
j_call: TRBJ1-5; d_call: TRBD1; v_call: TRBV2; clone_size: once; cdr3_nt: TGTGCCAGCAGCCTGGGACAGGTCAATCAGCCCCAGCATTTT; cdr3_aa: CASSLGQVNQPQHF
j_call: TRBJ2-3; d_call: TRBD2; v_call: TRBV10-2; clone_size: .; cdr3_nt: TGCGCCAGCAGTGGGAGAAGACTAGCGGGAGCCAGAGATACGCAGTATTTT; cdr3_aa: CASSGRRLAGARDTQYF
j_call: TRBJ1-1; d_call: TRBD1; v_call: TRBV10-2; clone_size: .; cdr3_nt: TGCGCCAGCAGTGACCCCGGGTCAGGGGGTCGGTTGAACACTGAAGCTTTCTTT; cdr3_aa: CASSDPGSGGRLNTEAFF
j_call: TRBJ1-2; d_call: TRBD1; v_call: TRBV20-1; clone_size: .; cdr3_nt: TGCAGTGCTAGTCCTAGACAGGGCTATGGCTACACCTTC; cdr3_aa: CSASPRQGYGYTF
j_call: TRBJ2-1; d_call: .; v_call: TRBV18; clone_size: .; cdr3_nt: TGTGCCAGCTCACGCGACAGACACAATGAGCAGTTCTTC; cdr3_aa: CASSRDRHNEQFF
j_call: TRBJ2-7; d_call: TRBD2; v_call: TRBV13; clone_size: .; cdr3_nt: TGTGCCAGCAGCTTAGGGCGGGGGAGTTACGAGCAGTACTTC; cdr3_aa: CASSLGRGSYEQYF
j_call: TRBJ2-5; d_call: TRBD2; v_call: TRBV5-1; clone_size: once; cdr3_nt: TGCGCCAGCAGACCGACTAGCGGCCAAGAGACCCAGTACTTC; cdr3_aa: CASRPTSGQETQYF
j_call: TRBJ1-5; d_call: TRBD1; v_call: TRBV6-2/TRBV6-3; clone_size: .; cdr3_nt: TGTGCCAGCAGTTATTTCGCCGGGACAGGGGGGACCGGCAATCAGCCCCAGCATTTT; cdr3_aa: CASSYFAGTGGTGNQPQHF
j_call: TRBJ1-2; d_call: .; v_call: TRBV30; clone_size: .; cdr3_nt: TGTGCCTGGATGACTGGGGGGGTCACCTACACCTTC; cdr3_aa: CAWMTGGVTYTF
j_call: TRBJ1-1; d_call: TRBD1; v_call: TRBV5-1; clone_size: .; cdr3_nt: TGCGCCAGCAGCTTGGAGGGACAGGGGGCGCCCGGGTACACTGAAGCTTTCTTT; cdr3_aa: CASSLEGQGAPGYTEAFF
j_call: TRBJ1-1; d_call: .; v_call: TRBV18; clone_size: .; cdr3_nt: TGTGCCAGCTCACCACGAGGGCAGAACACTGAAGCTTTCTTT; cdr3_aa: CASSPRGQNTEAFF
j_call: TRBJ1-2; d_call: .; v_call: TRBV18; clone_size: .; cdr3_nt: TGTGCCAGCTCACCACGAATAACAGGGAACTATGGCTACACCTTC; cdr3_aa: CASSPRITGNYGYTF
j_call: TRBJ1-2; d_call: TRBD1; v_call: TRBV19; clone_size: few; cdr3_nt: TGTGCCAGTAGGGGACAGGCTGTTGGCTATGGCTACACCTTC; cdr3_aa: CASRGQAVGYGYTF
j_call: TRBJ1-5; d_call: .; v_call: TRBV2; clone_size: .; cdr3_nt: TGTGCCAGCAGTGACAGGGGCAATCAGCCCCAGCATTTT; cdr3_aa: CASSDRGNQPQHF
j_call: TRBJ1-2; d_call: TRBD1; v_call: TRBV5-5; clone_size: .; cdr3_nt: TGTGCCAGCAGCTTAAGACAGGGATCTATGGGTGGCAACACCTTC; cdr3_aa: CASSLRQGSMGGNTF
j_call: TRBJ2-5; d_call: TRBD1; v_call: TRBV7-6; clone_size: .; cdr3_nt: TGTGCCAGCAGCATCGGGACAGGGCAAGAGACCCAGTACTTC; cdr3_aa: CASSIGTGQETQYF
j_call: TRBJ1-1; d_call: .; v_call: TRBV14; clone_size: .; cdr3_nt: TGTGCCAGCAGCCAAGAGCTACGCACTGAAGCTTTCTTT; cdr3_aa: CASSQELRTEAFF
j_call: TRBJ1-5; d_call: .; v_call: TRBV5-5; clone_size: .; cdr3_nt: TGTGCCAGCAGCGTAGGGGGAAGCGGTCTTTGGCCCCAGCATTTT; cdr3_aa: CASSVGGSGLWPQHF
j_call: TRBJ2-7; d_call: .; v_call: TRBV6-5; clone_size: few; cdr3_nt: TGTGCCAGCAGTAACACTAACTACGAGCAGTACTTC; cdr3_aa: CASSNTNYEQYF
j_call: TRBJ2-1; d_call: .; v_call: TRBV6-5; clone_size: .; cdr3_nt: TGTGCCAGTAAGGGAGAGCCCAATGAGCAGTTCTTC; cdr3_aa: CASKGEPNEQFF
j_call: TRBJ1-3; d_call: .; v_call: TRBV30; clone_size: .; cdr3_nt: TGTGCCTGGAGTCCCCTGATCTGGGACACCTACTCTGGAAACACCATATATTTT; cdr3_aa: CAWSPLIWDTYSGNTIYF
j_call: TRBJ2-1; d_call: TRBD2; v_call: TRBV7-2; clone_size: .; cdr3_nt: TGTGCCAGCAAAGGCGGGAGGGCCTACAATGAGCAGTTCTTC; cdr3_aa: CASKGGRAYNEQFF
j_call: TRBJ2-7; d_call: TRBD1; v_call: TRBV7-2; clone_size: .; cdr3_nt: TGTGCCAGCAGCTTTGGACAGGGCAATATATTCTACGAGCAGTACTTC; cdr3_aa: CASSFGQGNIFYEQYF
j_call: TRBJ1-3; d_call: TRBD1; v_call: TRBV4-1; clone_size: .; cdr3_nt: TGCGCCAGCAGCCACCAAGGGACAGGGGGTGCCGGAAACACCATATATTTT; cdr3_aa: CASSHQGTGGAGNTIYF
j_call: TRBJ2-3; d_call: TRBD2; v_call: TRBV2; clone_size: .; cdr3_nt: TGTGCCAGCAGGGCACACGCCGGGACTAGCGGGTCGGATACGCAGTATTTT; cdr3_aa: CASRAHAGTSGSDTQYF
j_call: TRBJ2-2; d_call: TRBD2; v_call: TRBV6-2/TRBV6-3; clone_size: .; cdr3_nt: TGTGCCAGCAGTTACACCCTAACTAGCGGGGGCGTCTACACCGGGGAGCTGTTTTTT; cdr3_aa: CASSYTLTSGGVYTGELFF
j_call: TRBJ1-1; d_call: TRBD1; v_call: TRBV19; clone_size: .; cdr3_nt: TGTGCCAGTAGTATGGCTCCGGGACAGGGGAGGGCGACTGAAGCTTTCTTT; cdr3_aa: CASSMAPGQGRATEAFF
j_call: TRBJ1-4; d_call: .; v_call: TRBV27; clone_size: .; cdr3_nt: TGTGCCAGCAGCCCCCAGTCCAATAATGAAAAACTGTTTTTT; cdr3_aa: CASSPQSNNEKLFF
j_call: TRBJ2-5; d_call: .; v_call: TRBV15; clone_size: .; cdr3_nt: TGTGCCACCAGCAGACCTCAAGAGACCCAGTACTTC; cdr3_aa: CATSRPQETQYF
j_call: TRBJ2-6; d_call: TRBD1; v_call: TRBV6-2/TRBV6-3; clone_size: .; cdr3_nt: TGTGCCAGCAGCCTACAGGGGGCCCGTCCTCCTGGGGCCAACGTCCTGACTTTC; cdr3_aa: CASSLQGARPPGANVLTF
j_call: TRBJ1-4; d_call: TRBD1; v_call: TRBV4-1; clone_size: few; cdr3_nt: TGCGCCAGCAGCCAAGGGTACAGGGGATCTAATGAAAAACTGTTTTTT; cdr3_aa: CASSQGYRGSNEKLFF
j_call: TRBJ1-2; d_call: TRBD1; v_call: TRBV19; clone_size: .; cdr3_nt: TGTGCCAGTAGTCTTGGGACAGGGTACGGCTACACCTTC; cdr3_aa: CASSLGTGYGYTF
j_call: TRBJ1-6; d_call: .; v_call: TRBV4-1; clone_size: .; cdr3_nt: TGCGCCAGCAGCCAAGGGGCTAATTCACCCCTCCACTTT; cdr3_aa: CASSQGANSPLHF
j_call: TRBJ2-3; d_call: TRBD1; v_call: TRBV6-5; clone_size: .; cdr3_nt: TGTGCCAGCAGTTTATCAAGGGGGCAGGGAGATACGCAGTATTTT; cdr3_aa: CASSLSRGQGDTQYF
j_call: TRBJ2-7; d_call: TRBD1; v_call: TRBV7-9; clone_size: .; cdr3_nt: TGTGCCAGCAGCTTGGACAGGGAGGTGTACGAGCAGTACTTC; cdr3_aa: CASSLDREVYEQYF
j_call: TRBJ1-2; d_call: TRBD1; v_call: TRBV19; clone_size: .; cdr3_nt: TGTGCCAGTAGTAATCCAGGGGGCACAATCTATGGCTACACCTTC; cdr3_aa: CASSNPGGTIYGYTF
j_call: TRBJ1-5; d_call: TRBD1; v_call: TRBV5-1; clone_size: once; cdr3_nt: TGCGCCAGCAGTCCTCCTCAGGGGGCGGGAGCTTCGGGCAATCAGCCCCAGCATTTT; cdr3_aa: CASSPPQGAGASGNQPQHF
j_call: TRBJ1-1; d_call: .; v_call: TRBV6-6; clone_size: .; cdr3_nt: TGTGCCTACGAAACGACAGTTGAAGGGCACACTGAAGCTTTCTTT; cdr3_aa: CAYETTVEGHTEAFF